The 32 T cell receptor beta chains in this list originate from one sample, sequenced in a study of blood T cell repertoires in COVID-19. Measured with immunoSEQ multiplex PCR; TCRdb has only the in-frame clones, and not every one. The sample yields about 220,000 clones, 70% to 85% seen once. Sequencing was done on a sample of PBMCs or T cells enriched from blood (not recorded which). All receptors come from a woman in her sixties or seventies who had recovered from COVID-19.

This clone appeared a few times. The genes are TRBV5-8 and TRBJ1-2; D may be TRBD1 (6 bases). The CDR3 is 15 amino acids. Germline-derived CDR1 and CDR2 are SGHTS and YDEGEE. Trimming cost V 4 bases and J 2 bases, with 15 bases left between them. CDR3 region: CASSRDRTANYGYTF. The CDR3 DNA sequence: TGTGCCAGCAGCCGAGACAGGACTGCCAACTATGGCTACACCTTC.

The V gene is TRBV16, the J gene TRBJ1-4; TRBD1 matches 8 bases. Germline loops: CDR1 KGHSY, CDR2 FQNENV. The CDR3 consists of 15 residues. V shed 5 bases, J shed 7 bases, and the junction held 9 bases outside the gene matches. The CDR3 DNA reads as TGTGCCAGCAGCACCCAGGGACAGGCGGGTGAAAAACTGTTTTTT. This gives the protein CASSTQGQAGEKLFF.

This clone was found once. This chain uses TRBV2 with TRBJ1-1; no reliable D call. The V end lost 8 bases, the J end lost 4 bases, and 14 bases lay between the germline ends. The germline V gene encodes CDR1 SNHLY and CDR2 FYNNEI. The CDR3 is made up of 13 amino acids. CDR3 in DNA: TGTGCCAGCCAGCGGACCGAGGGCACTGAAGCTTTCTTT. This codes for CASQRTEGTEAFF.

The rearrangement links TRBV30 to TRBJ1-2; possibly TRBD1 for D (6 bases). Per germline, CDR1 GTSNPN and CDR2 SVGIG (reference sequence). Trimming stripped 1 base from V and 5 bases from J, with 11 bases between. CDR3 size: 13 residues. The CDR3 reads CAWSATGAYGYTF. The CDR3 nucleotides are TGTGCCTGGAGTGCGACAGGCGCGTATGGCTACACCTTC.

The chain has TRBV3-1 (or the pseudogene TRBV3-2) and TRBJ1-3; D unclear. Germline-derived CDR1 and CDR2 are LGHDT and YNNKEL (reference sequence). The CDR3 extends over 15 amino acids. Trimming left V 0 bases short and J 0 bases short, with 6 bases between. In nucleotides, the CDR3 is TGTGCCAGCAGCCAAGATTCCCACTCTGGAAACACCATATATTTT. Translated, it gives CASSQDSHSGNTIYF.

The rearrangement joins TRBV6-5 to TRBJ1-3, with no clear D. The germline V gene has CDR1 MNHEY and CDR2 SVGAGI. The length of the CDR3 is 15 residues. The ends were cut back, 0 bases at V and 3 bases at J, with 9 bases in the middle. Here the CDR3 reads CASSYSKTYGNTIYF. CDR3 in DNA: TGTGCCAGCAGTTACTCGAAAACATATGGAAACACCATATATTTT.

This chain's CDR3 is CASRQTNTGELFF. CDR3 DNA: TGTGCCAGCAGACAGACGAACACCGGGGAGCTGTTTTTT. The chain has TRBV2 and TRBJ2-2; D ambiguous. The germline V and J ends were trimmed by 6 bases and 0 bases, with 5 bases remaining between them. Germline CDR1 and CDR2: SNHLY and FYNNEI. CDR3 length: 13 amino acids.

The gene calls are TRBV21-1 and TRBJ2-1; the DNA was not compared with TRBD1, the D call given in the table. TRBV21-1 is given as a pseudogene. The CDR3 covers 12 residues. Here the CDR3 reads CASSKRRGRQFF. In DNA, the CDR3 is TGTGCCAGCAGCAAAAGGAGGGGGCGACAGTTCTTC.

The V gene is TRBV10-3, the J gene TRBJ1-1, with 11 bases fitting TRBD1. This CDR3 has 15 amino acids. The J segment lost 5 bases and the V segment lost 6 bases, leaving 8 bases of the junction unmatched. CDR1 and CDR2 from the germline V gene are ENHRY and SYGVKD. Here the CDR3 reads CAISGQGAIGTEAFF. The CDR3 region has the DNA TGTGCCATCAGCGGACAGGGGGCGATTGGGACTGAAGCTTTCTTT.

The chain uses TRBV5-6 and TRBJ1-1, with D perhaps matching TRBD1 (6 bases). The CDR3 runs 14 residues. The ends were cut back, 2 bases at V and 3 bases at J, with 11 bases in the middle. The V gene's germline CDR1 is SGHDT and CDR2 YYEEEE. The chain's CDR3 is CASSLIGQYTEAFF. The CDR3 DNA is TGTGCCAGCAGCTTAATCGGACAGTACACTGAAGCTTTCTTT. The full variable domain, completed using reference TRBV5-6 and TRBJ1-1, is DAGVTQSPTHLIKTRGQQVTLRCSPKSGHDTVSWYQQALGQGPQFIFQYYEEEERQRGNFPDRFSGHQFPNYSSELNVNALLLGDSALYLCASSLIGQYTEAFFGQGTRLTVV.

This clone was observed many times. The V and J genes are TRBV27 and TRBJ1-1, with D unclear. This CDR3 contains 12 residues. Germline V gives CDR1 MNHEY, CDR2 SMNVEV (reference sequence). V lost 5 bases to trimming and J lost 7 bases, with 11 bases between them. This CDR3 is CASSERHREAFF. CDR3 DNA: TGTGCCAGCAGTGAGCGGCATCGTGAAGCTTTCTTT.

The gene calls are TRBV3-1 (or the pseudogene TRBV3-2) and TRBJ1-1; no firm D call. This CDR3 contains 14 residues. From germline, CDR1 is LGHDT and CDR2 YNNKEL (reference sequence). With 1 base removed from V and 3 bases from J, the gap between germline ends came to 9 bases. The CDR3 region has the DNA TGTGCCAGCAGCCAAGTCTCAGTCGACACTGAAGCTTTCTTT. Translation: CASSQVSVDTEAFF.

The chain carries TRBV3-1 (or the pseudogene TRBV3-2) and TRBJ1-2; D gene uncertain. In germline, CDR1 is LGHDT, CDR2 YNNKEL (reference sequence). The length of the CDR3 is 13 residues. Trimming took 3 bases from V and 2 from J, leaving 7 bases between them. In DNA, the CDR3 is TGTGCCAGCAGCCAGGGAGGGAACTATGGCTACACCTTC. This sequence encodes CASSQGGNYGYTF.

The genes are TRBV12-3 or TRBV12-4 and TRBJ2-7; 7 bases agree with TRBD1. V gave up 4 bases and J gave up 5 bases; unmatched junction bases: 5. The CDR3 has 13 residues. The CDR3 here is CASSSPTGDEQYF. DNA of the CDR3: TGTGCCAGCAGTTCCCCCACAGGGGACGAGCAGTACTTC.

This clone was seen more than once but under ten times. CDR3 in amino acids: CASSLAGDEQYF. CDR3 DNA sequence: TGTGCCAGCAGCCTAGCGGGGGACGAGCAGTACTTC. The J gene is TRBJ2-7, the V gene TRBV3-1 (or the pseudogene TRBV3-2), with TRBD2 identical over 9 bases. The CDR3 extends over 12 amino acids. Germline loops: CDR1 LGHDT, CDR2 YNNKEL (reference sequence). The V segment lost 4 bases and the J segment 5 bases; nucleotides outside the gene matches: 0.

In this sample, this clone turned up a few times. CDR3 in amino acids: CASSLVQEGYTF. The CDR3 bases are TGTGCCAGCAGCTTAGTACAGGAGGGCTACACCTTC. The chain has TRBV7-9 and TRBJ1-2, with TRBD1 as a possible D gene (5 bases). Germline CDR1 and CDR2: SEHNR and FQNEAQ (reference sequence). V lost 1 base and J 8 bases, leaving 8 bases between the germline ends. This CDR3 contains 12 residues.

The chain joins TRBV7-2 to TRBJ1-2, with D perhaps TRBD1 (5 bases). From germline, CDR1 is SGHTA and CDR2 FQGNSA. The CDR3 is made up of 14 amino acids. Trimming shortened V by 1 base and J by 7 bases, and 13 bases separated the two germline ends. The CDR3 reads CASSLEGGTAGYTF. Written as DNA, the CDR3 is TGTGCCAGCAGCTTAGAGGGAGGGACGGCTGGCTACACCTTC.

The count of this clone is one. Additional DNA sequences in this sample encode the identical CDR3. The chain has TRBV2 and TRBJ1-2; D is possibly TRBD1 (6 bases). Germline CDR1 SNHLY, CDR2 FYNNEI. V was cut by 5 bases and J by 2 bases, with 12 bases left in between. The CDR3 consists of 14 residues. CDR3 protein: CASSRTGQNYGYTF. In DNA form, the CDR3 reads TGTGCCAGCAGTCGGACGGGACAAAACTATGGCTACACCTTC.

This sequence joins TRBV3-1 (or the pseudogene TRBV3-2) and TRBJ2-4; maybe TRBD2 (7 bases). This CDR3 comprises 16 residues. The ends were cut back, 0 bases at V and 7 bases at J, with 16 bases in the middle. Germline loops: CDR1 LGHDT, CDR2 YNNKEL (reference sequence). CDR3 DNA: TGTGCCAGCAGCCAAGATCCGGGGGGCCCTCTGAACATTCAGTACTTC. Residues: CASSQDPGGPLNIQYF.

The V and J genes are TRBV5-1 and TRBJ2-3, with D possibly being TRBD1 (6 bases). This CDR3 comprises 14 residues. Germline loops: CDR1 SGHRS, CDR2 YFSETQ. The ends were cut back, 2 bases at V and 4 bases at J, with 11 bases in the middle. CDR3 sequence: CASSFKQGPDTQYF. DNA of the CDR3: TGCGCCAGCAGCTTTAAGCAGGGGCCAGATACGCAGTATTTT.

This CDR3 is CASSRQLAMNTEAFF. CDR3 in DNA: TGCGCCAGCAGCCGCCAGTTGGCCATGAACACTGAAGCTTTCTTT. The genes are TRBV5-1 and TRBJ1-1; D uncertain. This CDR3 spans 15 amino acids. V lost 4 bases and J lost 0, with 13 bases in between. Germline lookup yields CDR1 SGHRS and CDR2 YFSETQ.

The chain employs TRBV7-9 and TRBJ2-7; maybe TRBD2 (5 bases). Germline V gives CDR1 SEHNR, CDR2 FQNEAQ (reference sequence). The CDR3 totals 14 residues. V was cut by 5 bases and J by 3 bases, with 14 bases left in between. CDR3 nucleotide sequence: TGTGCCAGCAGCCCAGGACTGCGCGGCTACGAGCAGTACTTC. This encodes CASSPGLRGYEQYF.

The CDR3 reads CASSQPGGNYGYTF. Here the CDR3 DNA reads TGTGCCAGCAGCCAACCAGGGGGCAACTATGGCTACACCTTC. This sequence joins TRBV14 and TRBJ1-2; 8 bases align to TRBD1. Germline CDR1 SGHDN, CDR2 FVKESK. The V and J ends lost 2 bases and 2 bases, in that order; junction bases with no gene match: 1. This CDR3 spans 14 amino acids.

The chain recombines TRBV19 with TRBJ1-1; D might be TRBD1 (5 bases). Germline CDR1 reads LNHDA; CDR2 reads SQIVND (reference sequence). Trimming stripped 3 bases from V and 5 bases from J, with 7 bases between. The CDR3 covers 12 residues. Here the CDR3 reads CASSIRGTEAFF. Here the CDR3 DNA reads TGTGCCAGTAGTATTAGGGGTACTGAAGCTTTCTTT.

V gene TRBV11-2 combines with J gene TRBJ2-1, with D tentatively TRBD1 (6 bases). V was clipped by 4 bases and J by 5 bases, with 15 bases between them. The CDR3 is 15 residues long. Looked up from germline, CDR1 is SGHAT and CDR2 is FQNNGV. CDR3 residues: CASSSPAPGDNEQFF. For the CDR3, the DNA is TGTGCCAGCAGCTCCCCAGCCCCAGGGGACAATGAGCAGTTCTTC.

This clone has a handful of counts. This chain links TRBV5-1 with TRBJ1-6; D is undetermined. The V end lost 0 bases, the J end lost 5 bases, and 9 bases lay between the germline ends. Germline V gene data show CDR1 as SGHRS and CDR2 as YFSETQ. The CDR3 extends over 15 amino acids. CDR3 in DNA: TGCGCCAGCAGCTTGGACGGAGCCGATAATTCACCCCTCCACTTT. Protein: CASSLDGADNSPLHF.

The chain links TRBV9 to TRBJ2-1; 8 positions agree with TRBD1. The CDR3 has 16 amino acids. The J segment lost 2 bases and the V segment lost 0 bases, leaving 4 bases of the junction unmatched. CDR1 is SGDLS, CDR2 YYNGEE, per germline. CDR3 in amino acids: CASSVEGDRPYNEQFF. CDR3 coding DNA: TGTGCCAGCAGCGTAGAGGGGGACAGGCCCTACAATGAGCAGTTCTTC. The full variable domain, its missing parts supplied by reference TRBV9 and TRBJ2-1, is DSGVTQTPKHLITATGQRVTLRCSPRSGDLSVYWYQQSLDQGLQFLIQYYNGEERAKGNILERFSAQQFPDLHSELNLSSLELGDSALYFCASSVEGDRPYNEQFFGPGTRLTVL.

The CDR3 here is CAWSVPAGGRETQYF. The DNA of the CDR3 is TGTGCCTGGAGTGTACCAGCGGGAGGGCGAGAGACCCAGTACTTC. This rearrangement joins TRBV30 to TRBJ2-5; TRBD2 aligns across 10 bases. The CDR3 runs to 15 residues. From germline, CDR1 is GTSNPN and CDR2 SVGIG (reference sequence). V lost 0 bases, J lost 4 bases, and 5 bases stayed unmatched.

This clone was seen just once. The V gene is TRBV27, the J gene TRBJ1-6, with 9 bases fitting TRBD1. J lost 10 bases, V lost 4 bases, and 5 bases had no gene match. Germline V lookup: CDR1 MNHEY, CDR2 SMNVEV (reference sequence). CDR3 length: 14 amino acids. This CDR3 reads CASSSGTGNSPLHF. CDR3 in DNA: TGTGCCAGCAGTTCCGGGACAGGGAACTCACCCCTCCACTTT.

V usage is TRBV6-5 and J usage is TRBJ2-7; D is ambiguous. CDR1 and CDR2 (germline): MNHEY, SVGAGI. V shed 7 bases and J shed 1 base, with 8 bases lying between them. This CDR3 contains 12 residues. The CDR3 protein is CASTQRSYEQYF. In nucleotides, the CDR3 is TGTGCCAGCACCCAGAGGTCCTACGAGCAGTACTTC.

The V and J genes are TRBV3-1 (or the pseudogene TRBV3-2) and TRBJ1-1, with 12 positions matching TRBD1. J gave up 11 bases and V 1 base, and 5 bases lay outside the gene matches. Germline lookup yields CDR1 LGHDT and CDR2 YNNKEL (reference sequence). There are 14 residues in the CDR3. The CDR3 region has the DNA TGTGCCAGCAGCCAAGTGGAGGGACAGGGGGCTGCTTTCTTT. Its translation is CASSQVEGQGAAFF.

This rearrangement joins TRBV5-1 to TRBJ2-7; the match to TRBD1 covers 7 bases. CDR3 length equals 15 residues. Germline lookup yields CDR1 SGHRS and CDR2 YFSETQ. J lost 6 bases, V lost 4 bases, and 13 bases had no gene match. CDR3 coding DNA: TGCGCCAGCAGCGGGGCTTCGACAGGGATGGGCGAGCAGTACTTC. It encodes CASSGASTGMGEQYF.